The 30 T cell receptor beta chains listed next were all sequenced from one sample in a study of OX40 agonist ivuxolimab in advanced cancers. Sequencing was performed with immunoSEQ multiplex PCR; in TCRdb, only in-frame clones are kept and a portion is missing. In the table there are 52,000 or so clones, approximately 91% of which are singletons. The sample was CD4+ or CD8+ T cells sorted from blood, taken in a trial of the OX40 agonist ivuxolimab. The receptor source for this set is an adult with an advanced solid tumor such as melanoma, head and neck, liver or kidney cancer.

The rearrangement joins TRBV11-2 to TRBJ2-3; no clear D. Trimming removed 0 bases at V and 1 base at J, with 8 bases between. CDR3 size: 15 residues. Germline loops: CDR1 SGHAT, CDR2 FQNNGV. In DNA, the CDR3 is TGTGCCAGCAGCTTAGATAGACTTGGCACAGATACGCAGTATTTT. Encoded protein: CASSLDRLGTDTQYF.

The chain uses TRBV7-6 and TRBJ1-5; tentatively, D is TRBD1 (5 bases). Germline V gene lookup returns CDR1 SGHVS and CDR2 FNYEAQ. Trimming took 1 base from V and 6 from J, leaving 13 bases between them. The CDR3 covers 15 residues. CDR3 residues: CASSLGGLGFQPQHF. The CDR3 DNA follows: TGTGCCAGCAGCTTAGGGGGCCTAGGTTTTCAGCCCCAGCATTTT.

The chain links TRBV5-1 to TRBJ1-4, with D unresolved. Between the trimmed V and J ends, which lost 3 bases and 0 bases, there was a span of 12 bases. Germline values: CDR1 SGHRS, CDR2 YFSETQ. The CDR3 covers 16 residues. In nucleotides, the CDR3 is TGCGCCAGCAGCTCCGGGTGGGGTTCAACTAATGAAAAACTGTTTTTT. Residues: CASSSGWGSTNEKLFF.

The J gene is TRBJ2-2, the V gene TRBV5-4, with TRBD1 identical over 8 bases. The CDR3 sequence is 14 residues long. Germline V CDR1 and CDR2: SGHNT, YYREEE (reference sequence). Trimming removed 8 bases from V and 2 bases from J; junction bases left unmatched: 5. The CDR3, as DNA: TGTGCCAGTCAGGACAGGGTTAACACCGGGGAGCTGTTTTTT. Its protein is CASQDRVNTGELFF. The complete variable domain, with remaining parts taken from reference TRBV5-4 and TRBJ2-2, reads ETGVTQSPTHLIKTRGQQVTLRCSSQSGHNTVSWYQQALGQGPQFIFQYYREEENGRGNFPPRFSGLQFPNYSSELNVNALELDDSALYLCASQDRVNTGELFFGEGSRLTVL.

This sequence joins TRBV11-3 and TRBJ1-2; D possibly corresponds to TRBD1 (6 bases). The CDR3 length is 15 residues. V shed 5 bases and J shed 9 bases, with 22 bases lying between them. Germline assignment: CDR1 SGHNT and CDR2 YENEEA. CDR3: CASSPRQAPLGSYTF. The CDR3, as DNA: TGTGCCAGCAGCCCTCGACAGGCTCCTCTGGGTAGCTACACCTTC.

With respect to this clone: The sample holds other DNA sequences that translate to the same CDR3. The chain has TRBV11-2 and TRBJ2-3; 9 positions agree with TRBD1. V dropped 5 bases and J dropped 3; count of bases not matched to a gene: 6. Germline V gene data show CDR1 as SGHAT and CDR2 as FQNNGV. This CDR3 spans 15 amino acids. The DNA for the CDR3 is TGTGCCAGCAGCCCGGGACAGGGTAGAACAGATACGCAGTATTTT. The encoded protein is CASSPGQGRTDTQYF.

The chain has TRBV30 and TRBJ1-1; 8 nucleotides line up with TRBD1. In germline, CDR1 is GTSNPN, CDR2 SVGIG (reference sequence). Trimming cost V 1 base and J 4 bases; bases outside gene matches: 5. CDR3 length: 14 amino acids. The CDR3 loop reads CAWSGTGLGTEAFF. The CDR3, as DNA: TGTGCCTGGAGTGGGACAGGGTTAGGCACTGAAGCTTTCTTT.

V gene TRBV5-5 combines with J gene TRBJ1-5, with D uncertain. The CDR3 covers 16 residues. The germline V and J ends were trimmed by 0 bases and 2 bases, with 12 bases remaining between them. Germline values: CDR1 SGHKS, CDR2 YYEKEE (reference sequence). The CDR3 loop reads CASSLAAGSRNQPQHF. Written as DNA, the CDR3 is TGTGCCAGCAGCTTGGCCGCAGGATCTCGCAATCAGCCCCAGCATTTT. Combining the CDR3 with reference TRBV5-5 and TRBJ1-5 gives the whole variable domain DAGVTQSPTHLIKTRGQQVTLRCSPISGHKSVSWYQQVLGQGPQFIFQYYEKEERGRGNFPDRFSARQFPNYSSELNVNALLLGDSALYLCASSLAAGSRNQPQHFGDGTRLSIL.

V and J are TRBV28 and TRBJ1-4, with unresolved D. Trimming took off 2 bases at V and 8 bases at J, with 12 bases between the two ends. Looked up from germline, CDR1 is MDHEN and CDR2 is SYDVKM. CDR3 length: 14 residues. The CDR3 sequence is CASSLESIWEKLFF. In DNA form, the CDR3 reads TGTGCCAGCAGTTTAGAAAGCATTTGGGAAAAACTGTTTTTT.

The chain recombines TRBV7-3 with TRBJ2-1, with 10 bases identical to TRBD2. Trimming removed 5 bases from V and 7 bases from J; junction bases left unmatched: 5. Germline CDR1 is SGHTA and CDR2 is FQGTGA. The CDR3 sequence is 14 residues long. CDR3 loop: CASSDSGGPNEQFF. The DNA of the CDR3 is TGTGCCAGCAGCGATAGCGGGGGGCCGAATGAGCAGTTCTTC.

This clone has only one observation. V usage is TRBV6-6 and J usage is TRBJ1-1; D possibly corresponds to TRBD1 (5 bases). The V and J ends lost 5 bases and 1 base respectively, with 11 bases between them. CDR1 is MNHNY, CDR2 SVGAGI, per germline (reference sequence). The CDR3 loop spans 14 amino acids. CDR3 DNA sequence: TGTGCCAGCAGTCACCGGGACGGGAACACTGAAGCTTTCTTT. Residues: CASSHRDGNTEAFF.

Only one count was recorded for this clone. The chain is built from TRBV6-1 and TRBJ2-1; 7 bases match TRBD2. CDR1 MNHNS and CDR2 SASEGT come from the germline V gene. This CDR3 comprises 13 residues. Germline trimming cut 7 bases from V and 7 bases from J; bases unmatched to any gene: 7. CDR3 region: CASTRTSGNEQFF. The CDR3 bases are TGTGCCAGCACCCGGACTAGTGGTAATGAGCAGTTCTTC.

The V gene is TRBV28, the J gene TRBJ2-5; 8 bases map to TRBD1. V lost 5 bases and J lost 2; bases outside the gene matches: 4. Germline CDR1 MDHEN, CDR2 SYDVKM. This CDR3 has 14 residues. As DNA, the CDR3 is TGTGCCAGCAGTCCCAGGGGGCTGCAAGAGACCCAGTACTTC. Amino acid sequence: CASSPRGLQETQYF.

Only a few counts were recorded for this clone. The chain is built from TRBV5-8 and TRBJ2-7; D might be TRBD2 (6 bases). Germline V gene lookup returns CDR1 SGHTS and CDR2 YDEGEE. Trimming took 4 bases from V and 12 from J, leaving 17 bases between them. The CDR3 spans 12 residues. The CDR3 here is CASSQYPGRGYF. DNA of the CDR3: TGTGCCAGCAGCCAATACCCCGGGAGAGGGTACTTC.

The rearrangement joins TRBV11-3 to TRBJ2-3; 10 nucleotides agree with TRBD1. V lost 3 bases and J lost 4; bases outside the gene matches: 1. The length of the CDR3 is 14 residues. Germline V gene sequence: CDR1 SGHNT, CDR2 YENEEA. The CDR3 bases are TGTGCCAGCAGCTTTGGGACAGGGGCAGATACGCAGTATTTT. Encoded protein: CASSFGTGADTQYF.

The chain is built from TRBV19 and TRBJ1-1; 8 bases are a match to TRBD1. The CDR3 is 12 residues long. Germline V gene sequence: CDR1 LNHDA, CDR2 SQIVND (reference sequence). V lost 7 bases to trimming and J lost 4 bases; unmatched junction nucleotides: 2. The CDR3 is CASTGGITEAFF. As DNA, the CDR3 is TGTGCCAGTACAGGGGGCATCACTGAAGCTTTCTTT.

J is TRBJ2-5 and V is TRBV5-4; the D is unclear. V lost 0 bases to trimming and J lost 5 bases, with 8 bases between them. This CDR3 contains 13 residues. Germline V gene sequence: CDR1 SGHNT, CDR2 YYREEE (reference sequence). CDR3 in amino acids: CASSLVQTETQYF. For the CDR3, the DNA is TGTGCCAGCAGCTTGGTCCAGACTGAGACCCAGTACTTC.

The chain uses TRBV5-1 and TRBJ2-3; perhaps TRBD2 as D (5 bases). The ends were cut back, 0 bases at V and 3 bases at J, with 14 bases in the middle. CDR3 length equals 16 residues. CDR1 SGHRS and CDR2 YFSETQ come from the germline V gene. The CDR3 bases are TGCGCCAGCAGCTTGGGCCGGTCCCCGGGGACAGATACGCAGTATTTT. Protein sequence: CASSLGRSPGTDTQYF.

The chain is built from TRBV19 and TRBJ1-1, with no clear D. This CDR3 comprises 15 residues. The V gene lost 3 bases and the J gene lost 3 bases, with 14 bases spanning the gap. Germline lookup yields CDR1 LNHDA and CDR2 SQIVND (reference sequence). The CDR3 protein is CASSILSTGDTEAFF. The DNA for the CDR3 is TGTGCCAGTAGTATTCTCTCCACCGGGGACACTGAAGCTTTCTTT.

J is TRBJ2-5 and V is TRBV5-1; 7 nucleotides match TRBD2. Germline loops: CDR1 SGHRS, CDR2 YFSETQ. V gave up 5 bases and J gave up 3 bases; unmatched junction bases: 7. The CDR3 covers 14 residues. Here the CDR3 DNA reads TGCGCCAGCAGGCCAGGGACTACCAAAGAGACCCAGTACTTC. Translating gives CASRPGTTKETQYF.

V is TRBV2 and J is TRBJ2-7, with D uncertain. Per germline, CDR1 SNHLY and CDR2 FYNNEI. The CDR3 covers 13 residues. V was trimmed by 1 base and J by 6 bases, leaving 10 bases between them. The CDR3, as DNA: TGTGCCAGCAGTGAAGAAGCCCGCCTCGAGCAGTACTTC. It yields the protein CASSEEARLEQYF.

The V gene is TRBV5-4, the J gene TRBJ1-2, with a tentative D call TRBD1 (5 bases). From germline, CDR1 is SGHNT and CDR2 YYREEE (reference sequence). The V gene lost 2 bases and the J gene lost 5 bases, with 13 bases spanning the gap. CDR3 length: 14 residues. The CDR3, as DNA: TGTGCCAGCAGCTTCCCCGGGACGGCGTATGGCTACACCTTC. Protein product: CASSFPGTAYGYTF.

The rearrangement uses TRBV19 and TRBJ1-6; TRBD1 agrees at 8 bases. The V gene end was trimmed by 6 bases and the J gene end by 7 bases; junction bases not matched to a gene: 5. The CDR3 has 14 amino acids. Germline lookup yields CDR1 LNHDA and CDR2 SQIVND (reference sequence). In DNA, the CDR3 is TGTGCCAGTAGCCTCAGGGACAGGAATTCACCCCTCCACTTT. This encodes CASSLRDRNSPLHF.

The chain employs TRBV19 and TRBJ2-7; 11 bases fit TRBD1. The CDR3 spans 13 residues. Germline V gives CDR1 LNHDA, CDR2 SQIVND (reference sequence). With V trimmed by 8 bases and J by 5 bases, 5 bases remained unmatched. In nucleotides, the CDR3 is TGTGCCAGTGGGGACAGGGGGAGGCACGAGCAGTACTTC. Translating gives CASGDRGRHEQYF.

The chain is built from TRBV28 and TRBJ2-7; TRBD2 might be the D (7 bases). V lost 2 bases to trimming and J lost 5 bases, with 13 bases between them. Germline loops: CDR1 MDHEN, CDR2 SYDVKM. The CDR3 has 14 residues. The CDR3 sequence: CASSLPGGADEQYF. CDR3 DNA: TGTGCCAGCAGTTTACCGGGGGGCGCGGACGAGCAGTACTTC.

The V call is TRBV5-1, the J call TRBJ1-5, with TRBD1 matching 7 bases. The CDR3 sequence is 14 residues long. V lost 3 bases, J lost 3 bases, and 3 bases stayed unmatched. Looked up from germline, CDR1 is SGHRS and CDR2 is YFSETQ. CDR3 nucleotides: TGCGCCAGCAGCTCCGGACAGGACAATCAGCCCCAGCATTTT. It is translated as CASSSGQDNQPQHF.

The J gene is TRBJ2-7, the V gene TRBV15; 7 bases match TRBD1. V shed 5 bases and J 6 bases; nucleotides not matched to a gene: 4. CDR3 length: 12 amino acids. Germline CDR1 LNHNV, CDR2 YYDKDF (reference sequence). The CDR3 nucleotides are TGTGCCACCAGCCCCGAGGGGGCCGAGCAGTACTTC. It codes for CATSPEGAEQYF.

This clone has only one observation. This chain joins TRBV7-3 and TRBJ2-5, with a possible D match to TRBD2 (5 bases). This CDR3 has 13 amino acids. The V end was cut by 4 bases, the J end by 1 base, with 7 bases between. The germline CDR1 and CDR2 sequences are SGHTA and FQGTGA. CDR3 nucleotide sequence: TGTGCCAGCAGCTCTAGCAGCCAAGAGACCCAGTACTTC. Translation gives CASSSSSQETQYF.

CDR3 DNA sequence: TGTGCCAGCAGCTCGCACCGGGTGGGGGTGTCCTACGAGCAGTACTTC. Its translation: CASSSHRVGVSYEQYF. V usage is TRBV5-6 and J usage is TRBJ2-7; D assignment may be TRBD1 or TRBD2 (5 bases each). Trimming took off 3 bases at V and 1 base at J, with 17 bases between the two ends. CDR3 length equals 16 residues. Germline loops: CDR1 SGHDT, CDR2 YYEEEE. The full variable domain, completed using reference TRBV5-6 and TRBJ2-7, is DAGVTQSPTHLIKTRGQQVTLRCSPKSGHDTVSWYQQALGQGPQFIFQYYEEEERQRGNFPDRFSGHQFPNYSSELNVNALLLGDSALYLCASSSHRVGVSYEQYFGPGTRLTVT.

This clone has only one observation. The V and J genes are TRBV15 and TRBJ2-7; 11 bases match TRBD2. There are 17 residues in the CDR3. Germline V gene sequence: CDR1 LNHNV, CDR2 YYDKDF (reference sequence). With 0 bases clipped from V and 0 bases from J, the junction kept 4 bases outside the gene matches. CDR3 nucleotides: TGTGCCACCAGCAGAGATCCCCTAGCGGGGGGCTCCTACGAGCAGTACTTC. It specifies CATSRDPLAGGSYEQYF.